These T cell receptor beta chains were read from a single sample in a study of blood T cell repertoires in COVID-19. TCRdb's table, derived via immunoSEQ multiplex PCR, lists solely in-frame clones and lacks some. The data hold about 300,000 clones, with around 90% observed a single time. Sequencing used PBMCs or T cells enriched from blood (not recorded which). The receptors originated from a middle-aged woman who had recovered from COVID-19. The CDR3 runs from the conserved cysteine through the conserved F or W. D genes are given only for firm matches. Clone size appears in some rows only: once, few, many, or a class for an expanded clone.

NA	TRBJ2-2	NA	TRBV10-1	CASEKTHSTGELFF	TGCGCCAGCGAAAAAACCCACTCGACCGGGGAGCTGTTTTTT
NA	TRBJ2-3	TRBD1	TRBV7-2	CASSSGRTGGTDTQYF	TGTGCCAGCAGCTCGGGTAGAACAGGGGGAACAGATACGCAGTATTTT
NA	TRBJ2-5	TRBD2	TRBV9	CASSEGLATLQYF	TGTGCCAGCAGCGAGGGACTAGCGACCCTCCAGTACTTC
NA	TRBJ2-7	NA	TRBV30	CAWSGGLEQYF	TGTGCCTGGAGTGGGGGGCTCGAGCAGTACTTC
once	TRBJ2-1	NA	TRBV7-2	CASSLRQYNEQFF	TGTGCCAGCAGCTTAAGACAGTACAATGAGCAGTTCTTC
NA	TRBJ2-4	TRBD1	TRBV12-3/TRBV12-4	CATAWQGENIQYF	TGTGCCACGGCCTGGCAGGGGGAAAACATTCAGTACTTC
NA	TRBJ1-2	NA	TRBV19	CASTLQTGHYGYTF	TGTGCCAGTACTCTCCAAACAGGGCACTATGGCTACACCTTC
NA	TRBJ1-5	NA	TRBV3-1/TRBV3-2	CASSQSGAGQPQHF	TGTGCCAGCAGCCAATCAGGGGCGGGTCAGCCCCAGCATTTT
NA	TRBJ2-7	NA	TRBV15	CATSRDVRGSYEQYF	TGTGCCACCAGCAGAGATGTTCGGGGGTCCTACGAGCAGTACTTC
NA	TRBJ1-2	TRBD1	TRBV5-1	CASSLGGGYGYTF	TGCGCCAGCAGCCTAGGGGGCGGCTATGGCTACACCTTC
NA	TRBJ1-6	TRBD1	TRBV7-9	CASSLVGTGRGSPLHF	TGTGCCAGCAGCTTAGTAGGGACAGGGCGTGGATCACCCCTCCACTTT
NA	TRBJ2-2	TRBD1	TRBV5-1	CASSSGAAGGYTGELFF	TGCGCCAGCAGCTCGGGCGCCGCAGGGGGCTACACCGGGGAGCTGTTTTTT
NA	TRBJ1-1	NA	TRBV5-6	CASSLLTGFNTEAFF	TGTGCCAGCAGCCTGCTAACAGGGTTCAACACTGAAGCTTTCTTT
once	TRBJ2-7	TRBD2	TRBV10-3	CAISESQGASGGAGPYEQYF	TGTGCCATCAGTGAGTCGCAAGGGGCTAGCGGGGGGGCAGGTCCCTACGAGCAGTACTTC
few	TRBJ1-2	NA	TRBV27	CASSPDRSYGYTF	TGTGCCAGCAGTCCGGACAGATCCTATGGCTACACCTTC
NA	TRBJ2-7	NA	TRBV7-2	CASSPQRGLTGEQYF	TGTGCCAGCAGCCCCCAAAGGGGGTTAACGGGCGAGCAGTACTTC